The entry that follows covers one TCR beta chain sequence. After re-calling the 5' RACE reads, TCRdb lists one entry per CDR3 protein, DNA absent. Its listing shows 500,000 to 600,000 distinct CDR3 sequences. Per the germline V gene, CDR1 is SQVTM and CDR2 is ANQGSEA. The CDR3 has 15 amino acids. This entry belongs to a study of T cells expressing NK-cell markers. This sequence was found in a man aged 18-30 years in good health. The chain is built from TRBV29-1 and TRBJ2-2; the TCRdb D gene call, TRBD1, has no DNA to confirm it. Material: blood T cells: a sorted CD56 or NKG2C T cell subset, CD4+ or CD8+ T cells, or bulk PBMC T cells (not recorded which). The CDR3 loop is CSVAPGMENTGELFF.